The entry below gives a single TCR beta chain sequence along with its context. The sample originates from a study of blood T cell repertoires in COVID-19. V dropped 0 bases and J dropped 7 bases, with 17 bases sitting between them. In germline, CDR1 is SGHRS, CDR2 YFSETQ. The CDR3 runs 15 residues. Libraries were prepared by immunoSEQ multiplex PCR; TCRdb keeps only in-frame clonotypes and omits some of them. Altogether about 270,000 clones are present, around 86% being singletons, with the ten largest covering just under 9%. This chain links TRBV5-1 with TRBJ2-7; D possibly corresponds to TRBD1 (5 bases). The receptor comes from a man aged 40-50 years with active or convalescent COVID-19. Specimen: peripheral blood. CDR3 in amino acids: CASSLGQGRLSEQYF. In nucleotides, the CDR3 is TGCGCCAGCAGCTTGGGCCAGGGAAGACTCTCAGAGCAGTACTTC.